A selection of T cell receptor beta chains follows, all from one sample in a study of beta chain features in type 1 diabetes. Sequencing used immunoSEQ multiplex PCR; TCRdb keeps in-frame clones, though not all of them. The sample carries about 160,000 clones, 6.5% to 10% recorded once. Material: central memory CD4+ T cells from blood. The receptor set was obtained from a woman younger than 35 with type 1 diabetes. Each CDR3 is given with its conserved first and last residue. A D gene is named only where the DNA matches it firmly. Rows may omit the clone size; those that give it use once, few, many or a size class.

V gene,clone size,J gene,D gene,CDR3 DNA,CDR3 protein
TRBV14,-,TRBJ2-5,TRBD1,TGTGCCAGCAGCCACCCGACAGGGTATACGGAGACCCAGTACTTC,CASSHPTGYTETQYF
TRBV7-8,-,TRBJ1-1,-,TGTGCCAGCAGACACATTGGGGGGGCAAACACTGAAGCTTTCTTT,CASRHIGGANTEAFF
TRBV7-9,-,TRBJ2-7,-,TGTGCCAGCAGCTCCGACAGGAGACTATACGAGCAGTACTTC,CASSSDRRLYEQYF
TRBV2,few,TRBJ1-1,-,TGTGCCAGCAGATTACAGGGAGGGACTGAAGCTTTCTTT,CASRLQGGTEAFF
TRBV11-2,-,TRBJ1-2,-,TGTGCCAGCAGCCGGGACAACATCTATGGCTACACCTTC,CASSRDNIYGYTF
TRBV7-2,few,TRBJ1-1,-,TGTGCCAGCAGCCCGATCCGGGGTGAAGCTTTCTTT,CASSPIRGEAFF
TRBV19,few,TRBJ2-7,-,TGTGCCAGTGGCCGATTCGCCGAGCAGTACTTC,CASGRFAEQYF
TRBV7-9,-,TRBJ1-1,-,TGTGCCAGCAGCTCGGCGGGGAAAACTGAAGCTTTCTTT,CASSSAGKTEAFF
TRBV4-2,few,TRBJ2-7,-,TGTGCCAGCAGCCAAGAGCACGGGACCTACGAGCAGTACTTC,CASSQEHGTYEQYF
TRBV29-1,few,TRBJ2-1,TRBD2,TGCAGCGTTGAAGAATCGACTAGCGTCTACAATGAGCAGTTCTTC,CSVEESTSVYNEQFF
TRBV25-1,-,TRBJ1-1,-,TGTGCCAGCAGTGGATTCGACAGGCCGAACACTGAAGCTTTCTTT,CASSGFDRPNTEAFF
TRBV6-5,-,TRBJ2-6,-,TGTGCCAGCAGTTATATGTCGGGCTCTGGGGCCAACGTCCTGACTTTC,CASSYMSGSGANVLTF
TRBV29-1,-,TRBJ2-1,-,TGCAGCGTTGATACCCTAGCAGATGAGCAGTTCTTC,CSVDTLADEQFF
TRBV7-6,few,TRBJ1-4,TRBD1,TGTGCCAGCAGCAGGACAGGGAACGGTGAAAAACTGTTTTTT,CASSRTGNGEKLFF
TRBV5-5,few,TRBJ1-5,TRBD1,TGTGCCAGCAGTGTTACCGGGACAGGGCCCAATCAGCCCCAGCATTTT,CASSVTGTGPNQPQHF
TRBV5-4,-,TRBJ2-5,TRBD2,TGTGCCAGCAGCTTGGGTCTAGCGGGGGCCCAAGAGACCCAGTACTTC,CASSLGLAGAQETQYF
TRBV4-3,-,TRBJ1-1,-,TGCGCCAGCAGCCAAAACCCACAGGGTAGTAACACTGAAGCTTTCTTT,CASSQNPQGSNTEAFF
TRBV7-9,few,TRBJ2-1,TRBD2,TGCGCCAGCAGTCCAGCGGGAGCCTACAATGAGCAGTTCTTC,CASSPAGAYNEQFF
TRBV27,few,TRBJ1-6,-,TGTGCCAGCAGTTTTGGGGCCACCTATAATTCACCCCTCCACTTT,CASSFGATYNSPLHF
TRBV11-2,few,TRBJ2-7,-,TGTGCCAGCAGCCGCCTGACAGACTCCTACGAGCAGTACTTC,CASSRLTDSYEQYF
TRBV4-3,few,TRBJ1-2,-,TGCGCCAGCAGCCCGGACGCGGGTCGGGCGGACTATGGCTACACCTTC,CASSPDAGRADYGYTF
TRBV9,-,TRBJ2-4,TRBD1,TGTGCCAGCAGCTCCCGGGACAGGGGGGTCAAAAACATTCAGTACTTC,CASSSRDRGVKNIQYF
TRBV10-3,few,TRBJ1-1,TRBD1,TGTGCCATCAGCTCACAGGGGGAGAACACTGAAGCTTTCTTT,CAISSQGENTEAFF
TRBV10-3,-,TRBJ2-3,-,TGTGCCATCCGCCGTGGAGCCTCTAGCACAGATACGCAGTATTTT,CAIRRGASSTDTQYF
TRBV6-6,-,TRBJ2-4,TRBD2,TGTGCCAGCAGGGTTAGCGGGGGGAAAGACATTCAGTACTTC,CASRVSGGKDIQYF
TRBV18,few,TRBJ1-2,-,TGTGCCAGCTCACCACAGGAGGGAATCTCTAACTATGGCTACACCTTC,CASSPQEGISNYGYTF
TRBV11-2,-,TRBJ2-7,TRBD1,TGTGCCAGCAGCCCCCCGACAGGGGTGAACGAGCAGTACTTC,CASSPPTGVNEQYF
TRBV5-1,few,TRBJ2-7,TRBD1,TGCGCCAGCAGCTTGGTTTCCGGACAGGGGTACGAGCAGTACTTC,CASSLVSGQGYEQYF
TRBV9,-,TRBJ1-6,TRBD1,TGTGCCAGCAGCCTCCCCTTAGGGGGCTCACCCCTCCACTTT,CASSLPLGGSPLHF
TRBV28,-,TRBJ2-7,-,TGTGCCAGCAGTGTCGGCAGGACCTACGAGCAGTACTTC,CASSVGRTYEQYF
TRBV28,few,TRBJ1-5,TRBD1,TGTGCCAGCAGTTCCCCGGGACAGGGGTTCGTTGAGAGCAATCAGCCCCAGCATTTT,CASSSPGQGFVESNQPQHF